This TCR beta chain is from a study of identical twins. TCRdb re-called the 5' RACE reads with MiXCR, one entry per CDR3 protein. The table records just over 450,000 distinct CDR3 sequences, about 14% of them present only once. CDR3 length equals 12 residues. Germline V gives CDR1 MNHEY, CDR2 SVGAGI. Trimming pared 10 bases from V and 4 bases from J, leaving 13 bases between. Only a few counts were recorded for this clonotype. Its specificity is unknown. Whole-study findings and limits: When twins shared out-of-frame alpha sequences, those sequences had excess low generation probability. Cord blood's abundant beta clonotypes had fewer insertions, unlike memory repertoires. In zero-insertion analyses, partial confounding could arise from invariant MAIT and iNKT cells.

This sample was also put to use in a study of yellow fever vaccine responses in identical twins. As reported in that work: Twins' T cell vaccine responses reportedly looked partly convergent, partly personalized.

The receptor's source is a young woman in good health. J is TRBJ1-1 and V is TRBV6-5, with D hard to call. Sequenced sample: CD4+ T cells sorted from blood. The CDR3 spells CATKGWGTEAFF. CDR3 sequence (DNA): TGTGCCACAAAAGGGTGGGGCACTGAAGCTTTCTTT.